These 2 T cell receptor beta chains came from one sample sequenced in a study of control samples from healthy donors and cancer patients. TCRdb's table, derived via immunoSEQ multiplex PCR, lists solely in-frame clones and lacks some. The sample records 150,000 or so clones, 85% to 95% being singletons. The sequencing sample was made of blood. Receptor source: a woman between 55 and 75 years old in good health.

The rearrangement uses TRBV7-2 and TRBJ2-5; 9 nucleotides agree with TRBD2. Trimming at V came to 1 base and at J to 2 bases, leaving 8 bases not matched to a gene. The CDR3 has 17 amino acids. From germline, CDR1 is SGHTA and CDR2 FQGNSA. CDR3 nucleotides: TGTGCCAGCAGCTTAGGGGTCGGCGGGGGGGTACAAGAGACCCAGTACTTC. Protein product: CASSLGVGGGVQETQYF.

The CDR3 DNA sequence: TGTGCCAGCAGTCAACTCCGGGGCCCACCCCGGGGAAACATTCAGTACTTC. This translates into CASSQLRGPPRGNIQYF. The gene calls are TRBV6-2 or TRBV6-3 and TRBJ2-4, with D perhaps assigned TRBD1 or TRBD2 (5 bases each). Per germline, CDR1 MNHEY and CDR2 SVGEGT. The V end lost 5 bases, the J end lost 6 bases, and 23 bases lay between the germline ends. CDR3 size: 17 residues.